These 27 T cell receptor beta chains came from one sample sequenced in a study of T cells after posttransplantation cyclophosphamide. Busulfan-fludarabine conditioning, marrow transplant, and cyclophosphamide on days +3 and +4 were administered. Measured with immunoSEQ multiplex PCR; TCRdb has only the in-frame clones, and not every one. This sample comprises about 2,900 clones, none seen once only. This sample comprised PBMCs, obtained after allogeneic stem cell transplant with posttransplant cyclophosphamide. The source is a female patient between 55 and 75 years old who received an allogeneic stem cell transplant from a related donor and was CMV-positive. Part of the T cells may come from the graft donor.

Ten or more counts support this clone. The genes are TRBV13 and TRBJ2-3; 8 bases map to TRBD2. V trimming: 5 bases; J trimming: 4 bases; junction bases outside the gene matches: 8. CDR1 and CDR2 from the germline V gene are PRHDT and FYEKMQ (reference sequence). The CDR3 loop spans 15 amino acids. The CDR3 DNA reads TGTGCCAGCAGCCGGGGACTAGTGGGTGCAGATACGCAGTATTTT. Protein sequence: CASSRGLVGADTQYF.

The chain recombines TRBV29-1 with TRBJ1-1, with D possibly matching TRBD1 (5 bases). The CDR3 loop spans 14 amino acids. CDR1 is SQVTM, CDR2 ANQGSEA, per germline. V dropped 0 bases and J dropped 5 bases, with 13 bases sitting between them. In nucleotides, the CDR3 is TGCAGCGTTGAAGATCGTTCAGGGAAAACTGAAGCTTTCTTT. Translating it yields CSVEDRSGKTEAFF.

By sample fraction, this clone is medium-sized. The CDR3 is CASTKQGYTEAFF. The CDR3 region has the DNA TGTGCCAGTACCAAACAGGGGTACACTGAAGCTTTCTTT. The chain has TRBV12-3 or TRBV12-4 and TRBJ1-1, with TRBD1 identical over 7 bases. CDR3 length: 13 amino acids. With V trimmed by 9 bases and J by 3 bases, 7 bases remained unmatched.

This clone was seen more than once but under ten times. V gene TRBV6-5 combines with J gene TRBJ1-2; 7 positions agree with TRBD1. Per germline, CDR1 MNHEY and CDR2 SVGAGI. Trimming cost V 9 bases and J 2 bases; bases outside gene matches: 9. The CDR3 is 14 residues long. DNA of the CDR3: TGTGCCAGTTTCCGGGACAGCCTAAACTATGGCTACACCTTC. Translation gives CASFRDSLNYGYTF.

This clone came up many times. CDR3 amino acids: CASSEGSYNEQFF. For the CDR3, the DNA is TGTGCCAGTAGTGAGGGCTCCTACAATGAGCAGTTCTTC. The chain combines TRBV19 with TRBJ2-1; D might be TRBD2 (5 bases). Germline CDR1 LNHDA, CDR2 SQIVND (reference sequence). CDR3 length: 13 amino acids. V was pared by 5 bases and J by 0 bases, with 5 bases between.

This clone rates as large. The chain has TRBV5-1 and TRBJ1-1, with a possible D match to TRBD1 (5 bases). Between the trimmed V and J ends, which lost 4 bases and 0 bases, there was a span of 19 bases. The CDR3 sequence is 17 residues long. Germline values: CDR1 SGHRS, CDR2 YFSETQ. The CDR3 DNA reads as TGCGCCAGCAGCCCCTTTCTTTCTGACAGATTGAACACTGAAGCTTTCTTT. It is translated as CASSPFLSDRLNTEAFF. Full variable domain (missing parts from reference TRBV5-1 and TRBJ1-1): KAGVTQTPRYLIKTRGQQVTLSCSPISGHRSVSWYQQTPGQGLQFLFEYFSETQRNKGNFPGRFSGRQFSNSRSEMNVSTLELGDSALYLCASSPFLSDRLNTEAFFGQGTRLTVV.

In this sample, this clone is medium-sized. This chain links TRBV30 with TRBJ1-2, with TRBD1 as a possible D gene (5 bases). The CDR3 runs 13 residues. V was shortened by 3 bases and J by 5 bases, with 13 bases between the two germline ends. CDR1 and CDR2 (germline): GTSNPN, SVGIG (reference sequence). CDR3 protein: CAWSSLGEYGYTF. The CDR3, as DNA: TGTGCCTGGAGCTCTTTAGGGGAGTATGGCTACACCTTC.

The chain is built from TRBV6-5 and TRBJ2-7; 7 nucleotides line up with TRBD1. This CDR3 is 14 amino acids long. Germline CDR1 and CDR2: MNHEY and SVGAGI. Trimming cost V 9 bases and J 0 bases; bases outside gene matches: 8. DNA for the CDR3: TGTGCCAGTACCGCCCCAGGGGGCTCCTACGAGCAGTACTTC. The encoded protein is CASTAPGGSYEQYF.

This clone was counted many times. The V and J genes are TRBV7-3 and TRBJ2-2; 14 bases align to TRBD2. The CDR3 consists of 17 residues. Looked up from germline, CDR1 is SGHTA and CDR2 is FQGTGA. Germline trimming cut 4 bases from V and 4 bases from J; bases unmatched to any gene: 5. CDR3 in amino acids: CASSSPGLAGVTGELFF. As DNA, the CDR3 is TGTGCCAGCAGCTCCCCGGGACTAGCGGGAGTCACCGGGGAGCTGTTTTTT.

In this sample, this clone is medium-sized. The V gene is TRBV28, the J gene TRBJ1-5, with 8 positions matching TRBD1. J lost 6 bases, V lost 4 bases, and 8 bases had no gene match. Germline V CDR1 and CDR2: MDHEN, SYDVKM. The CDR3 totals 15 residues. The CDR3 protein is CASSSQGARAQPQHF. The CDR3 coding sequence is TGTGCCAGCAGTTCCCAGGGGGCGCGGGCTCAGCCCCAGCATTTT.

The rearrangement joins TRBV28 to TRBJ2-7; D remains ambiguous. From germline, CDR1 is MDHEN and CDR2 SYDVKM. The CDR3 is 11 residues long. V was cut by 6 bases and J by 9 bases, with 12 bases left in between. The CDR3 DNA is TGTGCCAGCAGAACCCCAACGGGGCAGTACTTC. It encodes CASRTPTGQYF.

This clone was observed many times. The chain employs TRBV5-1 and TRBJ2-2; D remains unclear. The germline gives CDR1 SGHRS, CDR2 YFSETQ. The ends were cut back, 1 base at V and 1 base at J, with 11 bases in the middle. This CDR3 comprises 16 residues. The CDR3 sequence: CASSLSRVQNTGELFF. Here the CDR3 DNA reads TGCGCCAGCAGCTTGTCTCGGGTACAGAACACCGGGGAGCTGTTTTTT.

This clone appeared many times. The rearrangement uses TRBV4-3 and TRBJ2-3; D possibly corresponds to TRBD2 (6 bases). Per the germline V gene, CDR1 is LGHNA and CDR2 is YSLEER. This CDR3 is built from 16 residues. With 0 bases removed from V and 2 bases from J, the gap between germline ends came to 12 bases. In DNA form, the CDR3 reads TGCGCCAGCAGCCAAGATCGAGCGGGTATCACAGATACGCAGTATTTT. This codes for CASSQDRAGITDTQYF.

At least ten counts were recorded for this clone. V usage is TRBV19 and J usage is TRBJ1-5, with D unclear. CDR3 length equals 15 residues. The germline V and J ends were trimmed by 3 bases and 4 bases, with 13 bases remaining between them. Germline CDR1 LNHDA, CDR2 SQIVND (reference sequence). Here the CDR3 reads CASSIFLNINQPQHF. Written as DNA, the CDR3 is TGTGCCAGTAGTATTTTCTTAAACATAAATCAGCCCCAGCATTTT.

In its sample, this clone was seen many times. The chain is built from TRBV6-1 and TRBJ1-2, with TRBD1 identical over 7 bases. Unmatched junction bases numbered 4, after V lost 7 bases and J lost 5 bases. Germline V gene lookup returns CDR1 MNHNS and CDR2 SASEGT. The CDR3 is 12 residues long. The CDR3 loop is CASTRQGYGYTF. In DNA, the CDR3 is TGTGCCAGCACGAGACAGGGATATGGCTACACCTTC.

V usage is TRBV15 and J usage is TRBJ2-5; D perhaps matches TRBD1 (5 bases). Germline V gene sequence: CDR1 LNHNV, CDR2 YYDKDF (reference sequence). The CDR3 sequence is 15 residues long. V was trimmed by 0 bases and J by 1 base, leaving 9 bases between them. The CDR3 reads CATSRDPQGQETQYF. CDR3 DNA: TGTGCCACCAGCAGAGATCCCCAGGGCCAAGAGACCCAGTACTTC. Looking up the rest from reference TRBV15 and TRBJ2-5 gives the full variable domain: DAMVIQNPRYQVTQFGKPVTLSCSQTLNHNVMYWYQQKSSQAPKLLFHYYDKDFNNEADTPDNFQSRRPNTSFCFLDIRSPGLGDTAMYLCATSRDPQGQETQYFGPGTRLLVL.

This clone is deemed medium-sized. This chain's CDR3 is CASRGDISYNEQFF. CDR3 nucleotide sequence: TGTGCCAGCAGGGGCGACATCTCCTACAATGAGCAGTTCTTC. This sequence joins TRBV27 and TRBJ2-1; D unresolved. Trimming took off 6 bases at V and 0 bases at J, with 9 bases between the two ends. The germline V gene has CDR1 MNHEY and CDR2 SMNVEV (reference sequence). The CDR3 length is 14 residues.

The chain links TRBV19 to TRBJ2-3; D tentatively fits TRBD1 or TRBD2 (7 bases each). The CDR3 is 14 residues long. Germline CDR1 is LNHDA and CDR2 is SQIVND (reference sequence). Trimming pared 8 bases from V and 6 bases from J, leaving 18 bases between. The CDR3 sequence is CASGKTGRVDTQYF. CDR3 nucleotides: TGTGCCAGTGGGAAGACAGGGAGGGTCGATACGCAGTATTTT.

This clone was counted ten times or more. The V and J genes are TRBV6-5 and TRBJ2-7, with a tentative D call TRBD1 (6 bases). The germline CDR1 and CDR2 sequences are MNHEY and SVGAGI. The CDR3 has 13 residues. Trimming stripped 6 bases from V and 6 bases from J, with 15 bases between. The CDR3 nucleotides read TGTGCCAGCAGCCAAGGACAGTTTGGCGAGCAGTACTTC. The encoded protein is CASSQGQFGEQYF.

Many counts were recorded for this clone. This chain links TRBV7-3 with TRBJ2-1; 7 positions agree with TRBD1. Germline CDR1 is SGHTA and CDR2 is FQGTGA. This CDR3 contains 15 residues. The V segment lost 5 bases and the J segment 0 bases; nucleotides outside the gene matches: 4. The CDR3 loop is CASSPGTASYNEQFF. The DNA of the CDR3 is TGTGCCAGCAGCCCGGGGACAGCCTCCTACAATGAGCAGTTCTTC.

This clone has a count of ten or more. This chain connects TRBV7-3 to TRBJ2-5; D not resolved. The CDR3 length is 18 residues. The V gene's germline CDR1 is SGHTA and CDR2 FQGTGA. With 5 bases removed from V and 4 bases from J, the gap between germline ends came to 26 bases. The CDR3 here is CASSPTIATSSRGETQYF. CDR3 coding DNA: TGTGCCAGCAGCCCTACCATCGCGACAAGCTCCCGAGGAGAGACCCAGTACTTC.

This clone has ten or more counts. The chain carries TRBV11-3 and TRBJ2-7; D not certain. CDR1 is SGHNT, CDR2 YENEEA, per germline. This CDR3 region has 11 residues. Trimming shortened V by 6 bases and J by 3 bases, and 6 bases separated the two germline ends. This CDR3 reads CASRDFYEQYF. In DNA form, the CDR3 reads TGTGCCAGCAGAGACTTCTACGAGCAGTACTTC.

This clone was observed many times. The rearrangement links TRBV5-1 to TRBJ2-3, with 9 bases that match TRBD2. The CDR3 spans 16 residues. V trimming: 4 bases; J trimming: 5 bases; junction bases outside the gene matches: 11. CDR1 SGHRS and CDR2 YFSETQ come from the germline V gene. CDR3 nucleotide sequence: TGCGCCAGCAGCCTGAATGGCGGGGGGGCCGTAGATACGCAGTATTTT. It is translated as CASSLNGGGAVDTQYF.

By share of the sample, this clone is medium-sized. The chain has TRBV6-2 or TRBV6-3 and TRBJ1-2; D perhaps matches TRBD1 (5 bases). CDR1 and CDR2 (germline): MNHEY, SVGEGT. The length of the CDR3 is 14 residues. Trimming removed 2 bases at V and 6 bases at J, with 13 bases between. In DNA form, the CDR3 reads TGTGCCAGCAGTTACCCTTGGGGCGGAGATGGCTACACCTTC. It encodes CASSYPWGGDGYTF.

This clone was seen ten or more times. The rearrangement uses TRBV4-1 and TRBJ2-7, with 7 bases identical to TRBD2. This CDR3 is built from 14 residues. Looked up from germline, CDR1 is MGHRA and CDR2 is YSYEKL. The ends lost 1 base at V and 7 bases at J; junction bases unmatched: 7. The CDR3 loop reads CASSQVGGDGEQYF. Here the CDR3 DNA reads TGCGCCAGCAGCCAAGTGGGGGGGGATGGGGAGCAGTACTTC.

This clone was seen at least ten times. The J gene is TRBJ1-4, the V gene TRBV2; perhaps TRBD1 as D (6 bases). Per germline, CDR1 SNHLY and CDR2 FYNNEI. The length of the CDR3 is 15 residues. Trimming took off 6 bases at V and 4 bases at J, with 15 bases between the two ends. The CDR3 sequence is CASRGARGNNEKLFF. The CDR3, as DNA: TGTGCCAGCAGGGGGGCCAGGGGAAATAATGAAAAACTGTTTTTT.

This clone was seen ten or more times. This chain links TRBV28 with TRBJ2-3; TRBD2 is a possible D gene (5 bases). The V end lost 7 bases, the J end lost 1 base, and 12 bases lay between the germline ends. Germline CDR1 and CDR2: MDHEN and SYDVKM. The CDR3 is 14 amino acids. The CDR3 DNA is TGTGCCAGCACAGACTATAGGGGCACAGATACGCAGTATTTT. Translating gives CASTDYRGTDTQYF.